This T cell receptor (beta chain) was sequenced for a study of T cells in Graves' hyperthyroidism and ophthalmopathy. Study-level information: Peripheral blood was acquired at first diagnosis, ahead of any therapy whatsoever.

CDR1 is DFQATT and CDR2 is SNEGSKA in the germline V gene (reference sequence). V was shortened by 0 bases and J by 6 bases, with 24 bases between the two germline ends. The CDR3 consists of 18 residues. This clonotype was seen repeatedly, ten times or more. TCR beta CDR3 regions were amplified from RNA transcripts. With the HTBI primer set, the TCR CDR3 went through a first round of RT-PCR. TCRdb reprocessed the multiplex PCR reads with MiXCR, giving one entry per CDR3 protein. The data hold hundreds of thousands of distinct CDR3 sequences, with 13% to 15% observed a single time. Material for sequencing was blood. This TCR came from a young woman with Graves' hyperthyroidism. The chain combines TRBV20-1 with TRBJ2-1, with a tentative D call TRBD2 (6 bases). CDR3 nucleotides: TGCAGTGCTAGAGAGACACCGGCTTTTAGCGGTAACGGCAATGAGCAGTTCTTC. Translation gives CSARETPAFSGNGNEQFF.